The 32 T cell receptor beta chains below all came from one sample that was sequenced in a study of T cell repertoires in cytomegalovirus infection (dated by TCRdb to the late 2010s). This specimen's treatment or condition label, interpreted: in vitro stimulation with specific CMV peptide epitopes to enrich CMV-specific T cells. The reads were generated on an Illumina HiSeq 1500. TCRdb reprocessed the public reads (quality trimming at Q25 with fastp, clone calling with MiXCR) and kept in-frame beta chains. Each entry merges the rows of one CDR3 protein and shows their most common DNA and genes. The sample table shows some 590,000 distinct CDR3 sequences, and 40% are seen once. The biggest ten clones account for more than 40% of the sample. Their recognized antigens are unknown. The specimen comprised cultured PBMCs, sampled from culture after CMV antigen stimulation. The receptor set was obtained from a human donor in good health (CMV status not recorded). Some clones in this sample may be carry-over from other donors' samples.

This clonotype was observed a few times. V gene TRBV20-1 combines with J gene TRBJ2-3; 12 nucleotides align to TRBD2. Germline V CDR1 and CDR2: DFQATT, SNEGSKA (reference sequence). The CDR3 is 15 residues long. V gave up 1 base and J gave up 6 bases; unmatched junction bases: 5. As DNA, the CDR3 is TGCAGTGCTAGAGTTCCGACTAGCGGGAGCGATACGCAGTATTTT. This codes for CSARVPTSGSDTQYF.

The chain joins TRBV19 to TRBJ2-7, with 8 bases identical to TRBD2. Trimming took 5 bases from V and 1 from J; bases not matched to a gene: 7. The CDR3 is made up of 15 amino acids. Germline lookup yields CDR1 LNHDA and CDR2 SQIVND (reference sequence). CDR3 residues: CASSPSSGMSYEQYF. The CDR3 coding sequence is TGTGCCAGTAGTCCGAGTAGCGGGATGTCCTACGAGCAGTACTTC.

This rearrangement joins TRBV7-4 to TRBJ2-3; TRBD2 is a possible D gene (8 bases). Germline V lookup: CDR1 SGHVT, CDR2 SQSDAQ. Deletions cut 6 bases from V and 7 bases from J, with 32 bases between. The CDR3 has 19 residues. CDR3 DNA: TGTGCCAGCAGAACCTTCCCCAGGGGGAAGGCGGGGGGCGGACATACGCAGTATTTT. It encodes CASRTFPRGKAGGGHTQYF.

The chain is built from TRBV6-5 and TRBJ1-2, with D hard to call. V shed 4 bases and J shed 8 bases, with 8 bases lying between them. Germline-derived CDR1 and CDR2 are MNHEY and SVGAGI. The CDR3 runs to 11 residues. CDR3 in DNA: TGTGCCAGCAGTTCGGGGATCGGCTACACCTTC. It yields the protein CASSSGIGYTF.

This chain uses TRBV7-6 with TRBJ2-5, with TRBD2 matching 10 bases. Per germline, CDR1 SGHVS and CDR2 FNYEAQ. The CDR3 is 18 residues long. J was trimmed by 1 base and V by 5 bases; bases with no gene match: 13. This CDR3 is CASSRTRWASGSQETQYF. The CDR3 bases are TGTGCCAGCAGCCGAACAAGGTGGGCTAGCGGGAGCCAAGAGACCCAGTACTTC. The whole variable domain, filled in from reference TRBV7-6 and TRBJ2-5, reads GAGVSQSPRYKVTKRGQDVALRCDPISGHVSLYWYRQALGQGPEFLTYFNYEAQQDKSGLPNDRFSAERPEGSISTLTIQRTEQRDSAMYRCASSRTRWASGSQETQYFGPGTRLLVL.

This clonotype was counted many times. The CDR3 coding sequence is TGTGCCAGCAGCTCGCCCTCGGCAACCTACGAGCAGTACTTC. Protein product: CASSSPSATYEQYF. This rearrangement joins TRBV7-2 to TRBJ2-7, with D unclear. Germline CDR1 SGHTA, CDR2 FQGNSA. The V end lost 4 bases, the J end lost 2 bases, and 12 bases lay between the germline ends. The CDR3 has 14 residues.

V and J are TRBV19 and TRBJ2-3; D remains ambiguous. CDR1 and CDR2 from the germline V gene are LNHDA and SQIVND (reference sequence). The CDR3 has 12 residues. Trimming removed 10 bases from V and 1 base from J, with 9 bases in between. This chain's CDR3 is CATDQGTDTQYF. CDR3 bases: TGTGCCACTGACCAGGGCACAGATACGCAGTATTTT.

A few counts support this clonotype. This rearrangement joins TRBV7-9 to TRBJ2-3, with 7 bases aligning to TRBD2. CDR1 is SEHNR, CDR2 FQNEAQ, per germline (reference sequence). The CDR3 totals 16 residues. The trim removed 6 bases at V and 4 bases at J, leaving 13 bases unmatched. The CDR3 here is CASRQASAGDSDTQYF. The CDR3 DNA reads TGTGCCAGCAGGCAAGCCTCGGCGGGGGACTCAGATACGCAGTATTTT.

The V call is TRBV18, the J call TRBJ2-6, with D unresolved. CDR1 and CDR2 (germline): KGHSH, LQKENI. The CDR3 sequence is 18 residues long. V lost 2 bases, J lost 0 bases, and 14 bases lay in between. DNA of the CDR3: TGTGCCAGCTCACCAGTAGAGGCGTCCAGCTCTGGGGCCAACGTCCTGACTTTC. Its protein is CASSPVEASSSGANVLTF.

This clonotype was seen repeatedly, ten times or more. The J gene is TRBJ1-2, the V gene TRBV7-2; 7 bases match TRBD1. The germline CDR1 and CDR2 sequences are SGHTA and FQGNSA. The CDR3 consists of 14 residues. The V gene end was trimmed by 5 bases and the J gene end by 2 bases; junction bases not matched to a gene: 5. The CDR3 here is CASSLRQGNYGYTF. For the CDR3, the DNA is TGTGCCAGCAGCCTACGACAGGGAAACTATGGCTACACCTTC. Using reference TRBV7-2 and TRBJ1-2 for the parts outside the CDR3, the full variable domain is GAGVSQSPSNKVTEKGKDVELRCDPISGHTALYWYRQSLGQGLEFLIYFQGNSAPDKSGLPSDRFSAERTGGSVSTLTIQRTQQEDSAVYLCASSLRQGNYGYTFGSGTRLTVV.

This clonotype was seen a handful of times. The chain carries TRBV7-9 and TRBJ1-4; TRBD1 might be the D (5 bases). The V gene lost 1 base and the J gene lost 2 bases, with 14 bases spanning the gap. Germline CDR1 and CDR2: SEHNR and FQNEAQ (reference sequence). This CDR3 contains 17 residues. CDR3 region: CASSLVLGRRTNEKLFF. CDR3 bases: TGTGCCAGCAGCTTAGTCCTGGGGCGTCGGACTAATGAAAAACTGTTTTTT.

Only a few counts were recorded for this clonotype. This rearrangement joins TRBV7-8 to TRBJ2-7; TRBD1 is a possible D gene (5 bases). Germline V gives CDR1 SGHVS, CDR2 FQNEAQ. CDR3 size: 14 residues. Trimming pared 0 bases from V and 6 bases from J, leaving 12 bases between. This chain's CDR3 is CASSLAGASLEQYF. In nucleotides, the CDR3 is TGTGCCAGCAGCTTAGCAGGGGCCTCTCTCGAGCAGTACTTC.

The chain carries TRBV6-1 and TRBJ2-7, with 8 bases fitting TRBD1. CDR1 is MNHNS, CDR2 SASEGT, per germline. V dropped 2 bases and J dropped 0; count of bases not matched to a gene: 3. CDR3 length: 15 amino acids. This CDR3 is CASSELDRGSYEQYF. The CDR3 coding sequence is TGTGCCAGCAGTGAACTAGACAGGGGCTCCTACGAGCAGTACTTC.

This clonotype was counted many times. The CDR3: CASSLGGEGMDGYTF. The CDR3 DNA reads TGTGCCAGCAGCTTAGGGGGGGAAGGGATGGATGGCTACACCTTC. V is TRBV7-6 and J is TRBJ1-2; D possibly corresponds to TRBD1 (5 bases). CDR3 length: 15 residues. The ends were cut back, 1 base at V and 6 bases at J, with 15 bases in the middle. Germline V gives CDR1 SGHVS, CDR2 FNYEAQ.

The rearrangement joins TRBV4-3 to TRBJ1-2; D is possibly TRBD1 (6 bases). This CDR3 region has 15 residues. The germline V gene encodes CDR1 LGHNA and CDR2 YSLEER. With 5 bases removed from V and 6 bases from J, the gap between germline ends came to 19 bases. The CDR3 region is CASSSRQESMDGYTF. The CDR3 DNA sequence: TGCGCCAGCAGCTCCCGACAGGAGAGTATGGATGGCTACACCTTC.

By share, this clonotype ranks as medium-sized. The chain carries TRBV7-2 and TRBJ2-7; TRBD2 is a possible D gene (6 bases). Looked up from germline, CDR1 is SGHTA and CDR2 is FQGNSA. Trimming stripped 0 bases from V and 4 bases from J, with 19 bases between. There are 17 residues in the CDR3. CDR3 loop: CASSLAPTGVGGYEQYF. In nucleotides, the CDR3 is TGTGCCAGCAGCTTAGCCCCTACTGGGGTGGGGGGATACGAGCAGTACTTC.

This clonotype has only one observation. This chain connects TRBV7-9 to TRBJ1-3, with D unresolved. With 3 bases removed from V and 4 bases from J, the gap between germline ends came to 10 bases. The length of the CDR3 is 14 residues. CDR1 SEHNR and CDR2 FQNEAQ come from the germline V gene (reference sequence). The CDR3 DNA reads TGTGCCAGCAGCTTCACGACGGACGGAAACACCATATATTTT. It is translated as CASSFTTDGNTIYF. The entire variable domain, with the rest obtained from reference TRBV7-9 and TRBJ1-3, is as follows: DTGVSQNPRHKITKRGQNVTFRCDPISEHNRLYWYRQTLGQGPEFLTYFQNEAQLEKSRLLSDRFSAERPKGSFSTLEIQRTEQGDSAMYLCASSFTTDGNTIYFGEGSWLTVV.

In regard to this clonotype: Since a much larger clone is just one base distant, this may be a read error. The rearrangement joins TRBV7-2 to TRBJ2-1, with 7 bases matching TRBD1. The CDR3 covers 13 residues. Germline lookup yields CDR1 SGHTA and CDR2 FQGNSA. CDR3: CASSRDRLNAQFF. In DNA, the CDR3 is TGTGCCAGCAGCCGGGACAGACTCAATGCGCAGTTCTTC.

V gene TRBV2 combines with J gene TRBJ1-5, with a weak D call TRBD1 (5 bases). Germline V gene data show CDR1 as SNHLY and CDR2 as FYNNEI. The V end was cut by 3 bases, the J end by 11 bases, with 14 bases between. This CDR3 spans 13 amino acids. CDR3: CASSDGAGQTQHF. CDR3 DNA sequence: TGTGCCAGCAGTGACGGCGCAGGGCAAACCCAGCATTTT.

The J gene is TRBJ1-6, the V gene TRBV9; the D is unclear. This CDR3 is 15 amino acids long. Deletions cut 0 bases from V and 4 bases from J, with 8 bases between. Per the germline V gene, CDR1 is SGDLS and CDR2 is YYNGEE. This CDR3 reads CASSVGAGYNSPLHF. The CDR3 region has the DNA TGTGCCAGCAGCGTAGGGGCTGGGTATAATTCACCCCTCCACTTT.

The chain is built from TRBV7-9 and TRBJ2-1, with 7 bases lining up with TRBD2. Germline loops: CDR1 SEHNR, CDR2 FQNEAQ (reference sequence). This CDR3 comprises 12 residues. Trimming at V came to 3 bases and at J to 14 bases, leaving 7 bases not matched to a gene. The CDR3 DNA sequence: TGTGCCAGCAGCTTTGAGACTAGCAAAGAGTTCTTC. This codes for CASSFETSKEFF.

The J gene is TRBJ1-5, the V gene TRBV7-2; tentative D call: TRBD1 (5 bases). V was clipped by 4 bases and J by 1 base, with 11 bases between them. Germline-derived CDR1 and CDR2 are SGHTA and FQGNSA. The CDR3 has 15 residues. The CDR3 coding sequence is TGTGCCAGCAGCTCCATGGGGGACAGCAATCAGCCCCAGCATTTT. This translates into CASSSMGDSNQPQHF.

Note on this clonotype: This sequence may be a read error, since a much larger clone differs from it by one base. The chain joins TRBV7-2 to TRBJ2-1; TRBD2 agrees at 9 bases. CDR3 size: 15 residues. The germline V gene has CDR1 SGHTA and CDR2 FQGNSA. DNA of the CDR3: TGTGCCAGCAGCTCGCTAGCGGGATCCTACAATGTGCAGTTCTTC. Translated, it gives CASSSLAGSYNVQFF.

The V gene is TRBV28, the J gene TRBJ1-5, with D possibly being TRBD1 (6 bases). Germline V gene sequence: CDR1 MDHEN, CDR2 SYDVKM. The CDR3 totals 15 residues. V was cut by 6 bases and J by 8 bases, with 20 bases left in between. The CDR3 loop reads CASSQLTGGREPQHF. The CDR3 DNA reads TGTGCCAGCAGCCAACTGACGGGGGGCAGGGAGCCCCAGCATTTT.

This clonotype has a handful of counts. The chain joins TRBV12-3 or TRBV12-4 to TRBJ2-1, with D possibly TRBD2 on 6 matching bases. The CDR3 spans 15 residues. Trimming pared 5 bases from V and 6 bases from J, leaving 17 bases between. The DNA for the CDR3 is TGTGCCAGCAGTCCTCTAGCGCCTCCGGGCAATGAGCAGTTCTTC. It encodes CASSPLAPPGNEQFF.

This clonotype was seen a handful of times. The chain uses TRBV19 and TRBJ1-2, with TRBD1 matching 8 bases. V was pared by 5 bases and J by 4 bases, with 6 bases of the junction left unmatched. This CDR3 is 14 amino acids long. Germline V gene sequence: CDR1 LNHDA, CDR2 SQIVND (reference sequence). The CDR3 reads CASSRAGTGYGYTF. Written as DNA, the CDR3 is TGTGCCAGTAGTCGCGCCGGGACAGGCTATGGCTACACCTTC. Using reference TRBV19 and TRBJ1-2 for the parts outside the CDR3, the full variable domain is DGGITQSPKYLFRKEGQNVTLSCEQNLNHDAMYWYRQDPGQGLRLIYYSQIVNDFQKGDIAEGYSVSREKKESFPLTVTSAQKNPTAFYLCASSRAGTGYGYTFGSGTRLTVV.

This clonotype was counted a single time. The chain carries TRBV19 and TRBJ1-5; D unclear. Between the trimmed V and J ends, which lost 9 bases and 5 bases, there was a span of 20 bases. Per the germline V gene, CDR1 is LNHDA and CDR2 is SQIVND (reference sequence). This CDR3 has 15 amino acids. The CDR3 nucleotides read TGTGCCAGCGAAAGGGCCTTATCCGCTCATCAGCCCCAGCATTTT. Translating it yields CASERALSAHQPQHF.

This clonotype has at least ten counts. The chain couples TRBV7-2 to TRBJ2-1, with 7 bases lining up with TRBD2. Looked up from germline, CDR1 is SGHTA and CDR2 is FQGNSA. The CDR3 is 16 amino acids. The V and J ends lost 5 bases and 4 bases, in that order; junction bases with no gene match: 11. The chain's CDR3 is CASSLPRGGGYNEQFF. Written as DNA, the CDR3 is TGTGCCAGCAGCCTCCCTCGGGGCGGGGGTTACAATGAGCAGTTCTTC.

The table lists this clonotype with a few counts. The V gene is TRBV7-2, the J gene TRBJ1-2; 9 bases agree with TRBD1. This CDR3 comprises 14 residues. Germline V gives CDR1 SGHTA, CDR2 FQGNSA. J lost 8 bases, V lost 4 bases, and 8 bases had no gene match. The CDR3 DNA is TGTGCCAGCAGCTCGGCCGGGACAGGGTCGGGCTACACCTTC. It encodes CASSSAGTGSGYTF.

The V gene is TRBV19, the J gene TRBJ1-5; D remains ambiguous. Germline assignment: CDR1 LNHDA and CDR2 SQIVND (reference sequence). This CDR3 has 12 amino acids. Between the trimmed V and J ends, which lost 7 bases and 3 bases, there was a span of 7 bases. The CDR3: CASTLDNQPQHF. Written as DNA, the CDR3 is TGTGCCAGTACCCTGGACAATCAGCCCCAGCATTTT.

In its sample, this clonotype was seen a few times. DNA of the CDR3: TGTGCCAGCACCGATTGGGACAGGGGAGGCGAGCAGTACTTC. It codes for CASTDWDRGGEQYF. The gene calls are TRBV6-6 and TRBJ2-7; 10 positions match TRBD1. J gave up 6 bases and V 7 bases, and 9 bases lay outside the gene matches. Germline V gene sequence: CDR1 MNHNY, CDR2 SVGAGI (reference sequence). The CDR3 is 14 residues long.

This clonotype was counted a few times. The gene calls are TRBV28 and TRBJ2-4; D gene uncertain. This CDR3 contains 13 residues. With 7 bases removed from V and 3 bases from J, the gap between germline ends came to 10 bases. From germline, CDR1 is MDHEN and CDR2 SYDVKM. The CDR3 reads CASNSPGKNIQYF. The CDR3 DNA reads as TGTGCCAGCAACTCCCCCGGCAAAAACATTCAGTACTTC.